The 28 T cell receptor beta chains presented below share a single source sample, sequenced in a study of blood T cell repertoires in COVID-19. Only in-frame clones appear in the TCRdb table, and some are missing; sequencing was by immunoSEQ multiplex PCR. This sample yields roughly 250,000 clones, of which 84% are seen a single time; 3.5% to 4.5% belongs to the top ten. Sequenced: peripheral blood. These TCRs come from a man aged 50-59 years with acute or convalescent COVID-19.

CDR3 region: CASSLGQPGEKLFF. In nucleotides, the CDR3 is TGCGCCAGCAGCCTCGGACAACCGGGCGAAAAACTGTTTTTT. J is TRBJ1-4 and V is TRBV5-1, with a tentative D call TRBD1 (5 bases). This CDR3 spans 14 amino acids. The V and J ends lost 4 bases and 8 bases respectively, with 15 bases between them. From germline, CDR1 is SGHRS and CDR2 YFSETQ. Filled out from reference TRBV5-1 and TRBJ1-4, the complete variable domain reads KAGVTQTPRYLIKTRGQQVTLSCSPISGHRSVSWYQQTPGQGLQFLFEYFSETQRNKGNFPGRFSGRQFSNSRSEMNVSTLELGDSALYLCASSLGQPGEKLFFGSGTQLSVL.

The CDR3 spells CASSVREGGETQYF. CDR3 nucleotide sequence: TGTGCCAGCAGTGTGCGGGAGGGGGGGGAGACCCAGTACTTC. V usage is TRBV2 and J usage is TRBJ2-5; 9 bases map to TRBD2. CDR1 and CDR2 from the germline V gene are SNHLY and FYNNEI. The trim removed 4 bases at V and 5 bases at J, leaving 5 bases unmatched. This CDR3 is 14 amino acids long.

This chain links TRBV11-2 with TRBJ2-7, with TRBD1 matching over 9 bases. The CDR3 is made up of 15 amino acids. Trimming cost V 4 bases and J 3 bases; bases outside gene matches: 7. The germline V gene has CDR1 SGHAT and CDR2 FQNNGV. In DNA form, the CDR3 reads TGTGCCAGCAGCTATTCCGGGACAGGGCTCTACGAGCAGTACTTC. Protein sequence: CASSYSGTGLYEQYF.

The CDR3 region is CASSYNAGSRGEQFF. CDR3 DNA sequence: TGTGCCAGCAGTTACAATGCGGGGTCAAGAGGTGAGCAGTTCTTC. The chain recombines TRBV6-2 or TRBV6-3 with TRBJ2-1; D is possibly TRBD2 (6 bases). The CDR3 consists of 15 residues. Germline V lookup: CDR1 MNHEY, CDR2 SVGEGT. V lost 2 bases to trimming and J lost 9 bases, with 17 bases between them.

The gene calls are TRBV7-2 and TRBJ1-6, with 7 bases fitting TRBD1. V was pared by 5 bases and J by 7 bases, with 11 bases of the junction left unmatched. This CDR3 contains 16 residues. CDR1 and CDR2 from the germline V gene are SGHTA and FQGNSA. The CDR3 reads CASSNPPGQPNSPLHF. In DNA form, the CDR3 reads TGTGCCAGCAGCAATCCACCGGGACAGCCGAATTCACCCCTCCACTTT.

CDR3 nucleotides: TGTGCCAGCAGCCCTCAGGGAATTATTGGCTACACCTTC. Its protein is CASSPQGIIGYTF. The genes are TRBV5-5 and TRBJ1-2; a weak D match, TRBD1 (5 bases). V was shortened by 4 bases and J by 7 bases, with 14 bases between the two germline ends. In germline, CDR1 is SGHKS, CDR2 YYEKEE (reference sequence). The CDR3 is 13 amino acids.

This clone showed up just once. This chain connects TRBV14 to TRBJ1-2; no firm D call. V was cut by 4 bases and J by 2 bases, with 20 bases left in between. CDR1 and CDR2 from the germline V gene are SGHDN and FVKESK. CDR3 length: 17 residues. The CDR3 nucleotides are TGTGCCAGCAGCCCCCTATCCACCCCAGGTTCCAACTATGGCTACACCTTC. Protein: CASSPLSTPGSNYGYTF.

The chain recombines TRBV19 with TRBJ1-5, with TRBD1 as a possible D gene (5 bases). CDR3 length: 17 residues. The germline V and J ends were trimmed by 1 base and 5 bases, with 18 bases remaining between them. The germline V gene encodes CDR1 LNHDA and CDR2 SQIVND (reference sequence). Written as DNA, the CDR3 is TGTGCCAGTAGTATAGCCCGACAGAAACTATGGTATCAGCCCCAGCATTTT. Its protein product is CASSIARQKLWYQPQHF.

The rearrangement links TRBV7-9 to TRBJ2-4; 8 positions match TRBD2. The CDR3 covers 14 residues. Trimming at V came to 5 bases and at J to 8 bases, leaving 8 bases not matched to a gene. CDR1 is SEHNR, CDR2 FQNEAQ, per germline (reference sequence). The CDR3 protein is CASSAIGLAYIQYF. CDR3 DNA: TGTGCCAGCAGCGCTATCGGACTAGCTTACATTCAGTACTTC.

The chain couples TRBV6-5 to TRBJ1-1; tentative D call: TRBD1 (6 bases). The CDR3 runs to 14 residues. Deletions cut 2 bases from V and 4 bases from J, with 11 bases between. CDR1 is MNHEY and CDR2 is SVGAGI in the germline V gene. The CDR3 sequence is CASSYMQGSTEAFF. In DNA, the CDR3 is TGTGCCAGCAGTTACATGCAGGGGAGCACTGAAGCTTTCTTT.

This clone was counted only a few times. This rearrangement joins TRBV10-3 to TRBJ2-5, with D perhaps TRBD2 (5 bases). With 5 bases removed from V and 5 bases from J, the gap between germline ends came to 18 bases. Germline loops: CDR1 ENHRY, CDR2 SYGVKD. CDR3 length: 15 amino acids. The CDR3 loop is CAISKTGETRETQYF. The CDR3 nucleotides read TGTGCCATCAGTAAAACTGGGGAGACGCGGGAGACCCAGTACTTC.

This chain joins TRBV3-1 (or the pseudogene TRBV3-2) and TRBJ1-2; D remains ambiguous. The CDR3 covers 11 residues. The V and J ends lost 8 bases and 0 bases respectively, with 4 bases between them. Germline CDR1 and CDR2: LGHDT and YNNKEL (reference sequence). CDR3 residues: CASSSNYGYTF. CDR3 nucleotides: TGTGCCAGCTCGTCTAACTATGGCTACACCTTC.

This chain connects TRBV7-2 to TRBJ2-1; D is possibly TRBD2 (5 bases). The CDR3 has 15 amino acids. Per the germline V gene, CDR1 is SGHTA and CDR2 is FQGNSA. Trimming left V 5 bases short and J 5 bases short, with 16 bases between. CDR3 amino acids: CASSAMRAKNNEQFF. The CDR3 region has the DNA TGTGCCAGCAGCGCCATGAGGGCCAAAAACAATGAGCAGTTCTTC.

The gene calls are TRBV5-1 and TRBJ1-3; D unresolved. The length of the CDR3 is 12 residues. The germline gives CDR1 SGHRS, CDR2 YFSETQ. Trimming took off 0 bases at V and 7 bases at J, with 5 bases between the two ends. The CDR3 region is CASSLGRNTIYF. The CDR3 DNA sequence: TGCGCCAGCAGCTTGGGGAGGAACACCATATATTTT.

The V gene is TRBV6-6, the J gene TRBJ2-5, with 8 bases identical to TRBD2. The trim removed 0 bases at V and 5 bases at J, leaving 5 bases unmatched. The length of the CDR3 is 15 residues. Germline CDR1 and CDR2: MNHNY and SVGAGI (reference sequence). CDR3 sequence reads: CASSYSGGVRETQYF. CDR3 in DNA: TGTGCCAGCAGTTACTCCGGGGGGGTTCGGGAGACCCAGTACTTC.

The chain is built from TRBV7-6 and TRBJ2-7; 9 bases are shared with TRBD2. The V gene end was trimmed by 1 base and the J gene end by 4 bases; junction bases not matched to a gene: 8. CDR3 length: 16 amino acids. Germline V CDR1 and CDR2: SGHVS, FNYEAQ. For the CDR3, the DNA is TGTGCCAGCAGCTTAGGAGCGGGGGGTTCCAGTTACGAGCAGTACTTC. As protein: CASSLGAGGSSYEQYF. Full variable domain (rest looked up from reference TRBV7-6 and TRBJ2-7): GAGVSQSPRYKVTKRGQDVALRCDPISGHVSLYWYRQALGQGPEFLTYFNYEAQQDKSGLPNDRFSAERPEGSISTLTIQRTEQRDSAMYRCASSLGAGGSSYEQYFGPGTRLTVT.

This clone was picked up a small number of times. The chain recombines TRBV5-4 with TRBJ2-2; D is unclear. CDR3 length: 17 residues. Germline V gene sequence: CDR1 SGHNT, CDR2 YYREEE (reference sequence). The V gene lost 0 bases and the J gene lost 0 bases, with 12 bases spanning the gap. The CDR3 reads CASSLGTPRTNTGELFF. The CDR3 nucleotides read TGTGCCAGCAGCTTGGGTACTCCTCGAACGAACACCGGGGAGCTGTTTTTT. The whole variable domain, remainder taken from reference TRBV5-4 and TRBJ2-2, is ETGVTQSPTHLIKTRGQQVTLRCSSQSGHNTVSWYQQALGQGPQFIFQYYREEENGRGNFPPRFSGLQFPNYSSELNVNALELDDSALYLCASSLGTPRTNTGELFFGEGSRLTVL.

V is TRBV19 and J is TRBJ2-5; 8 nucleotides match TRBD1. CDR1 and CDR2 (germline): LNHDA, SQIVND (reference sequence). V shed 4 bases, J shed 6 bases, and the junction held 16 bases outside the gene matches. This CDR3 comprises 17 residues. CDR3 in amino acids: CASSRSQGTGGWKTQYF. The CDR3 DNA is TGTGCCAGTAGTAGGTCTCAAGGGACAGGAGGTTGGAAGACCCAGTACTTC.

This clone showed up just a few times. This rearrangement joins TRBV5-4 to TRBJ2-7; TRBD1 matches 9 bases. The CDR3 runs to 14 residues. The junction had 1 base not matched to a gene; V was cut back by 3 bases and J by 0 bases. Germline-derived CDR1 and CDR2 are SGHNT and YYREEE (reference sequence). The CDR3 protein is CASSYRGRSYEQYF. The DNA for the CDR3 is TGTGCCAGCAGCTACAGGGGGCGCTCCTACGAGCAGTACTTC.

The table lists this clone with a count of one. This chain links TRBV12-1 with TRBJ1-1. TRBV12-1 is an annotated pseudogene. The CDR3 sequence is 12 residues long. This chain's CDR3 is CAREVCGLKAFF. The CDR3 DNA reads TGTGCCAGGGAGGTATGCGGCCTGAAAGCTTTCTTT.

This chain connects TRBV13 to TRBJ2-7, with 8 bases identical to TRBD2. After removal of 1 base from V and 0 bases from J, the junction contained 5 bases not matched to a gene. The CDR3 loop spans 16 amino acids. Looked up from germline, CDR1 is PRHDT and CDR2 is FYEKMQ (reference sequence). The chain's CDR3 is CASSLEGGRSSYEQYF. CDR3 nucleotides: TGTGCCAGCAGCTTAGAAGGCGGGAGGAGCTCCTACGAGCAGTACTTC.

The chain carries TRBV11-1 and TRBJ1-1; D is unresolved. Germline V gene lookup returns CDR1 SGHAT and CDR2 FQDESV (reference sequence). Trimming shortened V by 0 bases and J by 14 bases, and 13 bases separated the two germline ends. The CDR3 has 12 amino acids. CDR3 loop: CASSLAHEGRFF. For the CDR3, the DNA is TGTGCCAGCAGCTTAGCGCACGAAGGGAGGTTCTTT. The full variable domain, in which reference TRBV11-1 and TRBJ1-1 provide the parts outside the CDR3, is EAEVAQSPRYKITEKSQAVAFWCDPISGHATLYWYRQILGQGPELLVQFQDESVVDDSQLPKDRFSAERLKGVDSTLKIQPAELGDSAMYLCASSLAHEGRFFGQGTRLTVV.

The rearrangement links TRBV6-6 to TRBJ1-5, with a weak D call TRBD1 (5 bases). CDR3 size: 14 residues. Trimming took 5 bases from V and 0 from J, leaving 8 bases between them. Per the germline V gene, CDR1 is MNHNY and CDR2 is SVGAGI (reference sequence). The chain's CDR3 is CASSPTVSNQPQHF. In DNA form, the CDR3 reads TGTGCCAGCAGTCCGACAGTTAGCAATCAGCCCCAGCATTTT.

This chain connects TRBV5-4 to TRBJ2-1, with TRBD2 matching over 8 bases. From germline, CDR1 is SGHNT and CDR2 YYREEE (reference sequence). The CDR3 is 15 residues long. With 0 bases clipped from V and 7 bases from J, the junction kept 6 bases outside the gene matches. CDR3 residues: CASSLAAGAGNEQFF. CDR3 bases: TGTGCCAGCAGCTTGGCAGCGGGAGCGGGAAATGAGCAGTTCTTC.

The genes are TRBV28 and TRBJ1-1, with D unresolved. Trimming left V 7 bases short and J 0 bases short, with 15 bases between. Germline V lookup: CDR1 MDHEN, CDR2 SYDVKM. This CDR3 region has 15 residues. The CDR3 sequence: CASTREEGLNTEAFF. In DNA form, the CDR3 reads TGTGCCAGCACTCGGGAGGAGGGTCTGAACACTGAAGCTTTCTTT.

The chain has TRBV7-3 and TRBJ2-1; possible D gene TRBD1, 6 bases. Between the trimmed V and J ends, which lost 0 bases and 7 bases, there was a span of 13 bases. This CDR3 is 15 amino acids long. Germline CDR1 reads SGHTA; CDR2 reads FQGTGA. CDR3 sequence (DNA): TGTGCCAGCAGCTTAACCGTGAGCAGGGGAAATGAGCAGTTCTTC. This sequence encodes CASSLTVSRGNEQFF. Full variable domain (missing parts from reference TRBV7-3 and TRBJ2-1): GAGVSQTPSNKVTEKGKYVELRCDPISGHTALYWYRQSLGQGPEFLIYFQGTGAADDSGLPNDRFFAVRPEGSVSTLKIQRTERGDSAVYLCASSLTVSRGNEQFFGPGTRLTVL.

This rearrangement joins TRBV10-3 to TRBJ2-4; 7 nucleotides line up with TRBD1. Trimming at V came to 0 bases and at J to 0 bases, leaving 5 bases not matched to a gene. CDR1 and CDR2 from the germline V gene are ENHRY and SYGVKD. The CDR3 runs to 17 residues. The CDR3 bases are TGTGCCATCAGTGAGTCAGACAGGGCCATAGCCAAAAACATTCAGTACTTC. Translation gives CAISESDRAIAKNIQYF.

V is TRBV5-1 and J is TRBJ1-2; TRBD1 is a possible D gene (5 bases). CDR1 is SGHRS and CDR2 is YFSETQ in the germline V gene. The V and J ends lost 5 bases and 6 bases respectively, with 11 bases between them. This CDR3 is 12 amino acids long. The DNA of the CDR3 is TGCGCCAGCAGAGTGGACAACCATGGCTACACCTTC. This translates into CASRVDNHGYTF. The complete variable domain, with remaining parts taken from reference TRBV5-1 and TRBJ1-2, reads KAGVTQTPRYLIKTRGQQVTLSCSPISGHRSVSWYQQTPGQGLQFLFEYFSETQRNKGNFPGRFSGRQFSNSRSEMNVSTLELGDSALYLCASRVDNHGYTFGSGTRLTVV.